This T cell receptor beta chain was retrieved from a study of neurological immune-mediated disorders. Broader study findings: Across subjects, expanded clones had no CDR3 amino acid sequences in common, pointing to private repertoires in all groups.

TCRdb reanalysed the 5' RACE reads using MiXCR and keeps one entry per CDR3 protein. The sample yields 30,000 to 50,000 distinct CDR3 sequences, just under 7.5% seen once. The CDR3 extends over 13 amino acids. V trimming: 4 bases; J trimming: 5 bases; junction bases outside the gene matches: 3. Germline CDR1 reads SEHNR; CDR2 reads FQNEAQ (reference sequence). At least ten counts were recorded for this clonotype. The antigen remains unidentified. This chain uses TRBV7-9 with TRBJ2-7; 9 bases are a match to TRBD1. Source material: CD4+ T cells from blood. This clonotype was sampled from a man in his forties or fifties in good health. DNA of the CDR3: TGTGCCAGCAGCTACTGGACAGGGGACGAGCAGTACTTC. Translation gives CASSYWTGDEQYF. The variable domain in full, completed from reference TRBV7-9 and TRBJ2-7, reads DTGVSQNPRHKITKRGQNVTFRCDPISEHNRLYWYRQTLGQGPEFLTYFQNEAQLEKSRLLSDRFSAERPKGSFSTLEIQRTEQGDSAMYLCASSYWTGDEQYFGPGTRLTVT.